Reported below is one T cell receptor (beta chain). V lost 6 bases and J lost 8; bases outside the gene matches: 4. Germline V lookup: CDR1 MNHEY, CDR2 SVGAGI. This CDR3 has 13 residues. These data are taken from a study of graft-versus-host responses after intestinal transplantation. Across the study: Every recipient underwent anti-thymocyte globulin induction, then tacrolimus and steroids for 3 to 4 years.

Sequencing was performed with immunoSEQ multiplex PCR; in TCRdb, only in-frame clones are kept and a portion is missing. This sample carries around 54,000 clones, about 90% of them seen once, and the ten largest clones take about 6%. The sequence was obtained from a human patient who received an intestinal transplant, so some T cells may come from the graft donor. The chain combines TRBV6-5 with TRBJ1-6, with 7 bases lining up with TRBD1. Specimen: PBMCs, collected nearly 670 days after intestinal transplant. Here the CDR3 DNA reads TGTGCCAGCAGACTTACAGGGGATTCACCCCTCCACTTT. Translation: CASRLTGDSPLHF.